The 16 T cell receptor beta chains below were found in one sample sequenced in a study of blood T cell repertoires in COVID-19. Here immunoSEQ multiplex PCR was the method, and the copy in TCRdb shows in-frame clones only, minus some. The repertoire holds about 160,000 clones, with roughly 80% as singletons. Material for sequencing was PBMCs or T cells enriched from blood (not recorded which). All receptors come from a man aged 50 to 60 who had recovered from COVID-19.

The J gene is TRBJ2-7, the V gene TRBV18; 9 positions match TRBD1. The germline V gene encodes CDR1 KGHSH and CDR2 LQKENI. The length of the CDR3 is 14 residues. V lost 2 bases, J lost 5 bases, and 4 bases stayed unmatched. The CDR3 sequence is CASSPTRTGDEQYF. DNA of the CDR3: TGTGCCAGCTCACCAACTAGGACAGGGGACGAGCAGTACTTC.

In DNA, the CDR3 is TGTGCCAGCAGCTCGCCCCTGGACAGGGTTTGGAGCACAGATACGCAGTATTTT. Protein: CASSSPLDRVWSTDTQYF. This chain connects TRBV7-8 to TRBJ2-3; 8 positions match TRBD1. CDR1 SGHVS and CDR2 FQNEAQ come from the germline V gene. The CDR3 spans 18 residues. V gave up 4 bases and J gave up 0 bases; unmatched junction bases: 12.

CDR3 DNA: TGTGCCAGCACTCGGGACAGGGGGTCGAGGGCCCAGCATTTT. This codes for CASTRDRGSRAQHF. The chain carries TRBV6-4 and TRBJ1-5, with TRBD1 identical over 11 bases. This CDR3 is built from 14 residues. V shed 7 bases, J shed 11 bases, and the junction held 10 bases outside the gene matches. The germline V gene has CDR1 MRHNA and CDR2 SNTAGT.

The chain has TRBV4-1 and TRBJ1-6, with 8 bases identical to TRBD1. CDR1 MGHRA and CDR2 YSYEKL come from the germline V gene. CDR3 length: 16 amino acids. After removal of 1 base from V and 6 bases from J, the junction contained 5 bases not matched to a gene. The CDR3 DNA reads TGCGCCAGCAGCCAAGTCCAGGGGGCGTTTAATTCACCCCTCCACTTT. Translated: CASSQVQGAFNSPLHF.

The chain couples TRBV9 to TRBJ2-2; possible D gene TRBD2, 6 bases. Trimming took off 4 bases at V and 4 bases at J, with 11 bases between the two ends. Germline CDR1 reads SGDLS; CDR2 reads YYNGEE. The CDR3 contains 14 residues. In nucleotides, the CDR3 is TGTGCCAGCAGCACCCTAGCGACCACCGGGGAGCTGTTTTTT. Protein sequence: CASSTLATTGELFF.

This rearrangement joins TRBV30 to TRBJ2-7, with TRBD1 as a possible D gene (6 bases). The V end lost 3 bases, the J end lost 1 base, and 10 bases lay between the germline ends. This CDR3 contains 13 residues. Germline values: CDR1 GTSNPN, CDR2 SVGIG (reference sequence). The CDR3 loop is CAWSGTGSYEQYF. The CDR3 nucleotides read TGTGCCTGGAGCGGCACAGGGTCCTACGAGCAGTACTTC.

The V gene is TRBV7-2, the J gene TRBJ2-7; 12 nucleotides agree with TRBD2. The CDR3 has 15 residues. Trimming removed 5 bases from V and 4 bases from J; junction bases left unmatched: 6. In germline, CDR1 is SGHTA, CDR2 FQGNSA. CDR3 in amino acids: CASSVTSGGGYEQYF. For the CDR3, the DNA is TGTGCCAGCAGCGTGACTAGCGGGGGAGGATACGAGCAGTACTTC. The variable domain in full, completed from reference TRBV7-2 and TRBJ2-7, reads GAGVSQSPSNKVTEKGKDVELRCDPISGHTALYWYRQSLGQGLEFLIYFQGNSAPDKSGLPSDRFSAERTGGSVSTLTIQRTQQEDSAVYLCASSVTSGGGYEQYFGPGTRLTVT.

The chain combines TRBV9 with TRBJ1-4, with 10 nucleotides matching TRBD1. Germline CDR1 is SGDLS and CDR2 is YYNGEE. The ends lost 1 base at V and 5 bases at J; junction bases unmatched: 5. The CDR3 sequence is 16 residues long. In DNA form, the CDR3 reads TGTGCCAGCAGCGTAACAGACAGGGGGCGAAATGAAAAACTGTTTTTT. Encoded protein: CASSVTDRGRNEKLFF. Drawing the rest from reference TRBV9 and TRBJ1-4, the complete variable domain is DSGVTQTPKHLITATGQRVTLRCSPRSGDLSVYWYQQSLDQGLQFLIQYYNGEERAKGNILERFSAQQFPDLHSELNLSSLELGDSALYFCASSVTDRGRNEKLFFGSGTQLSVL.

The V and J genes are TRBV7-2 and TRBJ2-1; D might be TRBD2 (7 bases). Trimming took 1 base from V and 7 from J, leaving 11 bases between them. Germline CDR1 is SGHTA and CDR2 is FQGNSA. CDR3 length: 14 amino acids. In DNA form, the CDR3 reads TGTGCCAGCAGCTTAGAGGGGGGGGCTAATGAGCAGTTCTTC. Encoded protein: CASSLEGGANEQFF.

CDR3 DNA sequence: TGTGCCAGCTCACCACCCGTCCGGCCGAGGAATGAAAAACTGTTTTTT. As protein: CASSPPVRPRNEKLFF. The rearrangement links TRBV18 to TRBJ1-4; D ambiguous. V was pared by 0 bases and J by 5 bases, with 13 bases between. The CDR3 is made up of 16 amino acids. Germline CDR1 is KGHSH and CDR2 is LQKENI.

This chain links TRBV6-5 with TRBJ1-2; possible D gene TRBD1, 5 bases. Germline V gene data show CDR1 as MNHEY and CDR2 as SVGAGI. The germline V and J ends were trimmed by 10 bases and 0 bases, with 15 bases remaining between them. This CDR3 comprises 14 residues. CDR3 residues: CATEEDIPNYGYTF. CDR3 bases: TGTGCCACCGAAGAGGACATTCCTAACTATGGCTACACCTTC.

The CDR3 DNA follows: TGTGCCAGCAGCTTAGTCAAAGATACGCAGTATTTT. Protein: CASSLVKDTQYF. This chain joins TRBV7-9 and TRBJ2-3; D is uncertain. The V end was cut by 1 base, the J end by 5 bases, with 4 bases between. CDR3 length: 12 amino acids. CDR1 is SEHNR and CDR2 is FQNEAQ in the germline V gene (reference sequence).

This chain links TRBV7-9 with TRBJ2-5, with a possible D match to TRBD2 (7 bases). The CDR3 extends over 17 amino acids. The germline gives CDR1 SEHNR, CDR2 FQNEAQ (reference sequence). V was clipped by 4 bases and J by 2 bases, with 20 bases between them. CDR3 sequence reads: CASSSGLTAGAQETQYF. The CDR3 nucleotides read TGTGCCAGCAGCTCCGGTCTTACGGCGGGGGCACAAGAGACCCAGTACTTC. Variable domain in full (rest from reference TRBV7-9 and TRBJ2-5): DTGVSQNPRHKITKRGQNVTFRCDPISEHNRLYWYRQTLGQGPEFLTYFQNEAQLEKSRLLSDRFSAERPKGSFSTLEIQRTEQGDSAMYLCASSSGLTAGAQETQYFGPGTRLLVL.

This chain connects TRBV7-2 to TRBJ1-6; D gene uncertain. V shed 1 base and J shed 5 bases, with 6 bases lying between them. CDR1 SGHTA and CDR2 FQGNSA come from the germline V gene. The CDR3 length is 14 residues. The CDR3 nucleotides are TGTGCCAGCAGCTTAGTGACTGATAATTCACCCCTCCACTTT. Protein: CASSLVTDNSPLHF.

The genes are TRBV5-4 and TRBJ1-6; D perhaps matches TRBD1 (6 bases). V lost 6 bases and J 0 bases, leaving 13 bases between the germline ends. The CDR3 has 16 residues. The germline V gene has CDR1 SGHNT and CDR2 YYREEE (reference sequence). CDR3 DNA sequence: TGTGCCAGCAAGACTGAAGGGGGCTCCTATAATTCACCCCTCCACTTT. This gives the protein CASKTEGGSYNSPLHF.

The chain is built from TRBV12-3 or TRBV12-4 and TRBJ1-4, with TRBD1 as a possible D gene (5 bases). Trimming cost V 3 bases and J 8 bases, with 10 bases left between them. There are 13 residues in the CDR3. The CDR3 loop reads CASSLGSGEKLFF. As DNA, the CDR3 is TGTGCCAGCAGTTTGGGGTCAGGGGAAAAACTGTTTTTT.